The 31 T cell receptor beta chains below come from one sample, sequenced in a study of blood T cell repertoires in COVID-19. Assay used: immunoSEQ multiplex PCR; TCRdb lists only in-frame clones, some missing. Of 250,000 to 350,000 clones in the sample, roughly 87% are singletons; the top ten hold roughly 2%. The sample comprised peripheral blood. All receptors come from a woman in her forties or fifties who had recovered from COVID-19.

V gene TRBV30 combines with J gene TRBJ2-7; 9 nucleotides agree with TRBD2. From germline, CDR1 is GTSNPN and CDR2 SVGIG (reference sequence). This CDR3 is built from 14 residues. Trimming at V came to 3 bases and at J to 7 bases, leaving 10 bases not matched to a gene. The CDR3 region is CAWSRAGGLLEQYF. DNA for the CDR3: TGTGCCTGGAGCCGAGCGGGAGGCCTCCTGGAGCAGTACTTC.

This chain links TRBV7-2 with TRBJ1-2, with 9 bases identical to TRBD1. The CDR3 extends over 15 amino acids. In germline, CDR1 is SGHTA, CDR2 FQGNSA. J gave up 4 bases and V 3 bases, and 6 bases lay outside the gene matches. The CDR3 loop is CASSLWGQGSYGYTF. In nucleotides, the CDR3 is TGTGCCAGCAGCTTGTGGGGACAGGGAAGCTATGGCTACACCTTC.

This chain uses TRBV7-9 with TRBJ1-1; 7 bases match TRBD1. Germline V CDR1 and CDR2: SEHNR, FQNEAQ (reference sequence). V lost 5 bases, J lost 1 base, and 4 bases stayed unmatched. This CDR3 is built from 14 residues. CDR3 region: CASSRGGANTEAFF. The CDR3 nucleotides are TGTGCCAGCAGCCGAGGGGGCGCGAACACTGAAGCTTTCTTT. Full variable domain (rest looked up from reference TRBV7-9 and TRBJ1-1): DTGVSQNPRHKITKRGQNVTFRCDPISEHNRLYWYRQTLGQGPEFLTYFQNEAQLEKSRLLSDRFSAERPKGSFSTLEIQRTEQGDSAMYLCASSRGGANTEAFFGQGTRLTVV.

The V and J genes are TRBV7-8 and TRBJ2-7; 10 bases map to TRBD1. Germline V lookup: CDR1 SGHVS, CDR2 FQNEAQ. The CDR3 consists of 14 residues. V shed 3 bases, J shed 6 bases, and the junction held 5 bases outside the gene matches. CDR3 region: CASSFGTGVFEQYF. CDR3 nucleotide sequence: TGTGCCAGCAGCTTTGGGACAGGGGTGTTCGAGCAGTACTTC.

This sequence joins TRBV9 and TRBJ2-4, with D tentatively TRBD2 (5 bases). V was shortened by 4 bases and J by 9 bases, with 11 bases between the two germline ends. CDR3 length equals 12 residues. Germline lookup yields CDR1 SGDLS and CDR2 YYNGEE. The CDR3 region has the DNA TGTGCCAGCAGCCCACAACTAGGCATTCAGTACTTC. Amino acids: CASSPQLGIQYF. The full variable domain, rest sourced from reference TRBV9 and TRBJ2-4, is DSGVTQTPKHLITATGQRVTLRCSPRSGDLSVYWYQQSLDQGLQFLIQYYNGEERAKGNILERFSAQQFPDLHSELNLSSLELGDSALYFCASSPQLGIQYFGAGTRLSVL.

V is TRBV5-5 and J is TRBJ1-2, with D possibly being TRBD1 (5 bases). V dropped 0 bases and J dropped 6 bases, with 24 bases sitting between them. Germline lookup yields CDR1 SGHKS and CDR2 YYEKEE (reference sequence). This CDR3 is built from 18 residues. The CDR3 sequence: CASSLALINRSPQNGYTF. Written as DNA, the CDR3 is TGTGCCAGCAGCTTGGCCTTAATTAACAGGTCGCCCCAAAATGGCTACACCTTC.

The CDR3 nucleotides read TGTGCCAGCAGTGTACGACAGGGGGCCGCTGAAGCTTTCTTT. Protein: CASSVRQGAAEAFF. The gene calls are TRBV2 and TRBJ1-1; 10 bases are a match to TRBD1. Per germline, CDR1 SNHLY and CDR2 FYNNEI. CDR3 length: 14 residues. V shed 4 bases, J shed 6 bases, and the junction held 5 bases outside the gene matches.

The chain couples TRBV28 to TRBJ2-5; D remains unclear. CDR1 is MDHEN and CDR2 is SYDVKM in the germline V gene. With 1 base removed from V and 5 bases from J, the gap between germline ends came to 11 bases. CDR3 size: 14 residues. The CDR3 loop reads CASSLYWRLETQYF. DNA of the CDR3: TGTGCCAGCAGTTTATACTGGAGATTGGAGACCCAGTACTTC.

For the CDR3, the DNA is TGTGCCAGCAGCCAAGGATCTACCGCTCCGAACTATGGCTACACCTTC. Translated, it gives CASSQGSTAPNYGYTF. The chain links TRBV3-1 (or the pseudogene TRBV3-2) to TRBJ1-2; D uncertain. Trimming took 1 base from V and 2 from J, leaving 14 bases between them. CDR3 length equals 16 residues. Per the germline V gene, CDR1 is LGHDT and CDR2 is YNNKEL (reference sequence).

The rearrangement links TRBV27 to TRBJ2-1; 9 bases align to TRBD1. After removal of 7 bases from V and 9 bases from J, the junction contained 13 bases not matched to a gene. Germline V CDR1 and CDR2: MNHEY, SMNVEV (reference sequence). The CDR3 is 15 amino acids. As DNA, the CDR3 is TGTGCCAGCAAAGATCCCGGGACAGGGTTTATTGAGCAGTTCTTC. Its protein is CASKDPGTGFIEQFF.

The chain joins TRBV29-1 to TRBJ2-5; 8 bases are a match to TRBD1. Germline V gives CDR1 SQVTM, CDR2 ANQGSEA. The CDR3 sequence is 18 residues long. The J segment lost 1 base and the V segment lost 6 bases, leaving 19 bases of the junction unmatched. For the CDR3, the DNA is TGCAGCGTCGGCCAATTCACATCGTCGGGACAGGTCCAAGAGACCCAGTACTTC. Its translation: CSVGQFTSSGQVQETQYF.

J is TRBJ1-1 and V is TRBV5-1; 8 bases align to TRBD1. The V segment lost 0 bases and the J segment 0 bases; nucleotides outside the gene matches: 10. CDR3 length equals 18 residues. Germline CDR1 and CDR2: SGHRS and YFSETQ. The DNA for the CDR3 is TGCGCCAGCAGCTTGGGTCAGGGGGCTTATCAAGTGAACACTGAAGCTTTCTTT. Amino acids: CASSLGQGAYQVNTEAFF. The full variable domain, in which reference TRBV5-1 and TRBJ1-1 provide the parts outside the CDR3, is KAGVTQTPRYLIKTRGQQVTLSCSPISGHRSVSWYQQTPGQGLQFLFEYFSETQRNKGNFPGRFSGRQFSNSRSEMNVSTLELGDSALYLCASSLGQGAYQVNTEAFFGQGTRLTVV.

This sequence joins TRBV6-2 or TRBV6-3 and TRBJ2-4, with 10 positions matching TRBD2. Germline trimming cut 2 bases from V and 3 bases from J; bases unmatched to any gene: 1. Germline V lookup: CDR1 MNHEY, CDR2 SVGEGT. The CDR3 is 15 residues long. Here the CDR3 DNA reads TGTGCCAGCAGTTACCTAGCGGGAGACAAAAACATTCAGTACTTC. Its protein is CASSYLAGDKNIQYF.

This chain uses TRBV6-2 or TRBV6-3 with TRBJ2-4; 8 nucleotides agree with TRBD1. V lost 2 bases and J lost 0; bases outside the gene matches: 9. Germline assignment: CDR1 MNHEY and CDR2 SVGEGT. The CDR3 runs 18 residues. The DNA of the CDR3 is TGTGCCAGCAGTTACAACCCGGACAGGGCGTTAGCCAAAAACATTCAGTACTTC. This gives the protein CASSYNPDRALAKNIQYF.

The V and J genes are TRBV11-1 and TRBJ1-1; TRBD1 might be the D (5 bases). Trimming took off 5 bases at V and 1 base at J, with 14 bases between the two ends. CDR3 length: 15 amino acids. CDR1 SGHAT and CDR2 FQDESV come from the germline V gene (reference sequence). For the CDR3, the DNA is TGTGCCAGCAGCCCCCGGACGGGGGGGAACACTGAAGCTTTCTTT. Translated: CASSPRTGGNTEAFF.

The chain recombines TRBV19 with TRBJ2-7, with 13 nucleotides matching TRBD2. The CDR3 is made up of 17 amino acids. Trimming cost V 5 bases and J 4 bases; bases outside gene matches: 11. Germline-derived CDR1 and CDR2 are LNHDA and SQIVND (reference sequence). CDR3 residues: CASSQSRTSGSIYEQYF. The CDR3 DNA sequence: TGTGCCAGTAGTCAATCCCGGACTAGCGGGAGTATATACGAGCAGTACTTC.

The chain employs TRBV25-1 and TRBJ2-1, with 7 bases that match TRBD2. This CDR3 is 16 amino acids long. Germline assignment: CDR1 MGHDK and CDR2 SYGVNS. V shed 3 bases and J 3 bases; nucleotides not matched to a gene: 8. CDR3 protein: CASSDPDGRLYNEQFF. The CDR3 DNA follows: TGTGCCAGCAGTGATCCGGACGGGAGGCTCTACAATGAGCAGTTCTTC. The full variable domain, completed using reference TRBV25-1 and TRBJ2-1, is EADIYQTPRYLVIGTGKKITLECSQTMGHDKMYWYQQDPGMELHLIHYSYGVNSTEKGDLSSESTVSRIRTEHFPLTLESARPSHTSQYLCASSDPDGRLYNEQFFGPGTRLTVL.

The CDR3 loop is CASSEGGTRVYEQYF. CDR3 bases: TGTGCCAGCAGCGAGGGTGGGACTAGGGTCTACGAGCAGTACTTC. The chain is built from TRBV6-5 and TRBJ2-7; TRBD2 matches 8 bases. V lost 6 bases and J lost 3; bases outside the gene matches: 10. Per the germline V gene, CDR1 is MNHEY and CDR2 is SVGAGI. This CDR3 contains 15 residues.

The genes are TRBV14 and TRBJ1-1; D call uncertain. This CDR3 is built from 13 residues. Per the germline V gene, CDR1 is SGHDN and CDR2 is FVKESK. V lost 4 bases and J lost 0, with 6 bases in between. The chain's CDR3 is CASSPLLNTEAFF. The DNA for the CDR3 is TGTGCCAGCAGCCCCCTCCTGAACACTGAAGCTTTCTTT.

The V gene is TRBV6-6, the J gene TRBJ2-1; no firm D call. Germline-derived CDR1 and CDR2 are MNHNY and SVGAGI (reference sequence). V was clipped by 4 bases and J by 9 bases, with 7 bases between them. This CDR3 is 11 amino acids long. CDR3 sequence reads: CASSSIVEQFF. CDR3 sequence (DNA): TGTGCCAGCAGTTCCATAGTTGAGCAGTTCTTC.

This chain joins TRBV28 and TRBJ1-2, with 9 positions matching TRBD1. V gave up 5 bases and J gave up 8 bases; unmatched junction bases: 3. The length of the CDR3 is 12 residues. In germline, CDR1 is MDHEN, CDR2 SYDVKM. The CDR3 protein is CASSGQGSGYTF. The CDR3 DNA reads TGTGCCAGCAGTGGACAGGGGAGCGGCTACACCTTC.

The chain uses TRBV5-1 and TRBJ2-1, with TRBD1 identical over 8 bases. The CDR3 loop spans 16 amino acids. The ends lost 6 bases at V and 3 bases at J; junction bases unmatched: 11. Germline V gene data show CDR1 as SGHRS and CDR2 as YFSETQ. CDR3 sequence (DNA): TGCGCCAGCAATCCGGCCGGGACAGGCCTCTACAATGAGCAGTTCTTC. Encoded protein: CASNPAGTGLYNEQFF.

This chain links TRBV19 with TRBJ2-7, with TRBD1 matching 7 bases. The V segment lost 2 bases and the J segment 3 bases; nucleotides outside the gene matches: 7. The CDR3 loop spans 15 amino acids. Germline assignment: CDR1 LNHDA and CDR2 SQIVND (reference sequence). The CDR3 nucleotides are TGTGCCAGTAGTATATTAGGGACAGCGGACTACGAGCAGTACTTC. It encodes CASSILGTADYEQYF.

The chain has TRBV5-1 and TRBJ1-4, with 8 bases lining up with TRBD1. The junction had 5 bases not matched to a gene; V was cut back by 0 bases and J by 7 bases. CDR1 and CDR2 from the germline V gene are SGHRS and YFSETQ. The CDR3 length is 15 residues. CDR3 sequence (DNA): TGCGCCAGCAGCTTGGCAGACAGGGGAGGTGAAAAACTGTTTTTT. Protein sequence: CASSLADRGGEKLFF.

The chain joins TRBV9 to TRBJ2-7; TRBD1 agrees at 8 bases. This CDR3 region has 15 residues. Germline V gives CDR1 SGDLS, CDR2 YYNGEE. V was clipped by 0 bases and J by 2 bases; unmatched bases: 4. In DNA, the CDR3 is TGTGCCAGCAGCGTAGAACCACAGGGGGCCTACGAGCAGTACTTC. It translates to CASSVEPQGAYEQYF.

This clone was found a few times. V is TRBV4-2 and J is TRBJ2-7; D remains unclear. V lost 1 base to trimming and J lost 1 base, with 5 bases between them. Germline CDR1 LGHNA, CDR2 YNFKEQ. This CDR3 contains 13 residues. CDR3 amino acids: CASSQAPSYEQYF. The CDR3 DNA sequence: TGTGCCAGCAGCCAAGCCCCGTCCTACGAGCAGTACTTC.

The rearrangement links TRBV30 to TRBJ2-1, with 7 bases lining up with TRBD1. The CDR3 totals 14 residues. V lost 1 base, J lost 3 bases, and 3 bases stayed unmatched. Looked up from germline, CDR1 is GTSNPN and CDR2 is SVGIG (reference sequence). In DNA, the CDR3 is TGTGCCTGGAGTGCCGCAGGGGGCTACAATGAGCAGTTCTTC. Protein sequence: CAWSAAGGYNEQFF.

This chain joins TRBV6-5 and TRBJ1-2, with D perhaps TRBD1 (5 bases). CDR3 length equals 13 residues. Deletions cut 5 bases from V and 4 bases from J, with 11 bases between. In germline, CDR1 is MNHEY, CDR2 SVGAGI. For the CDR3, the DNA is TGTGCCAGCAGTCCAGCAGGGTCCTATGGCTACACCTTC. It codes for CASSPAGSYGYTF.

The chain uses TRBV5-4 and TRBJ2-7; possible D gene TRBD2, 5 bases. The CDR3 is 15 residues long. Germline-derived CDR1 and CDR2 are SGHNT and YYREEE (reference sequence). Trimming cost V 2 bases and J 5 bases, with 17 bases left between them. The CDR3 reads CASSLRGRADNEQYF. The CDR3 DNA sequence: TGTGCCAGCAGCTTACGGGGTCGGGCCGACAACGAGCAGTACTTC.

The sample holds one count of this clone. The CDR3: CASSRDRTGDEQYF. Here the CDR3 DNA reads TGTGCCAGCAGCCGAGATCGGACTGGCGACGAGCAGTACTTC. The V and J genes are TRBV4-2 and TRBJ2-7; D may be TRBD2 (5 bases). From germline, CDR1 is LGHNA and CDR2 YNFKEQ. V was clipped by 4 bases and J by 5 bases, with 15 bases between them. CDR3 length: 14 residues.

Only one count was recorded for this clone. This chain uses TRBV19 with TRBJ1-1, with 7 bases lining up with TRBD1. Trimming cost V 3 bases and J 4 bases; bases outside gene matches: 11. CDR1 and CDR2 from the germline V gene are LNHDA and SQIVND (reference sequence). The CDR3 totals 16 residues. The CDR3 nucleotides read TGTGCCAGTAGTATCTCTGTGGGCCGACAGGGCACTGAAGCTTTCTTT. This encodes CASSISVGRQGTEAFF. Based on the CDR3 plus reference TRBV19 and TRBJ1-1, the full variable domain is DGGITQSPKYLFRKEGQNVTLSCEQNLNHDAMYWYRQDPGQGLRLIYYSQIVNDFQKGDIAEGYSVSREKKESFPLTVTSAQKNPTAFYLCASSISVGRQGTEAFFGQGTRLTVV.